This T cell receptor beta chain was retrieved from a study of T cell responses to AZD1222 COVID-19 vaccine. The repertoire was sequenced with immunoSEQ multiplex PCR; TCRdb's copy has only in-frame clones and lacks some. The sample includes 150,000 to 200,000 clones, more than 85% of them seen just once. Trimming removed 3 bases at V and 4 bases at J, with 7 bases between. This CDR3 comprises 13 residues. Germline CDR1 and CDR2: ENHRY and SYGVKD. This chain joins TRBV10-3 and TRBJ1-5, with a weak D call TRBD1 (6 bases). The source is an adult who received the AZD1222 COVID-19 vaccine. This material consisted of peripheral blood, taken 28 days after the second AZD1222 dose. CDR3 coding DNA: TGTGCCATCAGTGAAAGGGGGAATCAGCCCCAGCATTTT. It codes for CAISERGNQPQHF.